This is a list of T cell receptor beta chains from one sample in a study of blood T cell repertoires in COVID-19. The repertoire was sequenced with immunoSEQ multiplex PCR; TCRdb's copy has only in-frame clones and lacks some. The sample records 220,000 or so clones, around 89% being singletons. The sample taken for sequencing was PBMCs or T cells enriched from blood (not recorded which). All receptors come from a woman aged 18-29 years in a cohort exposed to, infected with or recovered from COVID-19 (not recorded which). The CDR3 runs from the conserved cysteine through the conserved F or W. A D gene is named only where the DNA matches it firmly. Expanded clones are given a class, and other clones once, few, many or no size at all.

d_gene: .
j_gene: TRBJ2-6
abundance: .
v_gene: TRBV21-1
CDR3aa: CASSAIQGSSGANVLTF
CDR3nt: TGTGCCAGCAGCGCGATACAGGGATCCTCTGGGGCCAACGTCCTGACTTTC

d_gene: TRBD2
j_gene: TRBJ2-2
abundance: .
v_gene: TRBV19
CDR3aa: CASSIAGGAHTGELFF
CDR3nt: TGTGCCAGTAGTATTGCCGGGGGGGCGCACACCGGGGAGCTGTTTTTT

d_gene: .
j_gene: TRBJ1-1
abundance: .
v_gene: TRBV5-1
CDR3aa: CASSPNRGNTEAFF
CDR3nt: TGCGCCAGCAGCCCCAACCGGGGGAACACTGAAGCTTTCTTT

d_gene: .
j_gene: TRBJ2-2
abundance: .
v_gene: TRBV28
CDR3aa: CASRSFGELFF
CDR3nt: TGTGCCAGCAGGTCATTCGGGGAGCTGTTTTTT

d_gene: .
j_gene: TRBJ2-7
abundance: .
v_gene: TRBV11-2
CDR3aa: CASSLDPRGEQYF
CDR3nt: TGTGCCAGCAGCTTAGACCCTAGGGGGGAGCAGTACTTC

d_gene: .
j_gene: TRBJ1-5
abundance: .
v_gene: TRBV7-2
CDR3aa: CASSLEEGQPQHF
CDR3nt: TGTGCCAGCAGCTTAGAAGAGGGTCAGCCCCAGCATTTT

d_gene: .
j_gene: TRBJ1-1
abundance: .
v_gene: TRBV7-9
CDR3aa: CASSLGQGTEAFF
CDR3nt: TGTGCCAGCAGCTTAGGGCAGGGGACCGAAGCTTTCTTT

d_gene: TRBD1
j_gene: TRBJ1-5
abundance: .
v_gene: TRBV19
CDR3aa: CASSIRQGDQPQHF
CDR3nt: TGTGCCAGTAGTATCCGACAGGGAGATCAGCCCCAGCATTTT

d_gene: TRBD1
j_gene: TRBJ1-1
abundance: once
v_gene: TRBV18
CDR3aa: CASSPRTGVFTEAFF
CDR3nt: TGTGCCAGCTCACCGAGGACAGGGGTATTCACTGAAGCTTTCTTT

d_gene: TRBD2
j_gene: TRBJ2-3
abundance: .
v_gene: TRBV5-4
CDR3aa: CASRSGLAGGNTDTQYF
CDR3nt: TGTGCCAGCAGAAGCGGACTAGCGGGGGGTAACACAGATACGCAGTATTTT

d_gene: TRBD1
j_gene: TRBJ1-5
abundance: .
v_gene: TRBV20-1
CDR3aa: CSASTGQGRVGNQPQHF
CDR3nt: TGCAGTGCTAGTACGGGACAGGGGAGAGTTGGTAATCAGCCCCAGCATTTT

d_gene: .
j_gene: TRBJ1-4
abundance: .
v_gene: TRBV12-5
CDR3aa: CASGLVGPPTNEKLFF
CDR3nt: TGTGCTAGTGGTTTGGTGGGCCCGCCGACTAATGAAAAACTGTTTTTT

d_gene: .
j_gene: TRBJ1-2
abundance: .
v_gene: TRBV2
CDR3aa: CASSRDMRGYTF
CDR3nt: TGTGCCAGCAGCCGGGACATGCGGGGCTACACCTTC

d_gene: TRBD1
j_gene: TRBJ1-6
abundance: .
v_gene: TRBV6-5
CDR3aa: CASSYTVGQGSSPLHF
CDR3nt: TGTGCCAGCAGTTACACAGTGGGACAGGGTAGTTCACCCCTCCACTTT

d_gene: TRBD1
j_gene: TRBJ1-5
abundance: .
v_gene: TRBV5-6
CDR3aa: CASSRTGPNQPQHF
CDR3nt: TGTGCCAGCAGCCGGACAGGACCAAATCAGCCCCAGCATTTT

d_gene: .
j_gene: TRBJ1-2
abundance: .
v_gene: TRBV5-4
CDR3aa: CASSFEVNYGYTF
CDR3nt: TGTGCCAGCAGCTTTGAGGTGAACTATGGCTACACCTTC

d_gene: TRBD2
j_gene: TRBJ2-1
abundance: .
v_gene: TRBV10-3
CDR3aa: CATGLAFDNEQFF
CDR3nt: TGTGCCACGGGACTAGCGTTTGACAATGAGCAGTTCTTC

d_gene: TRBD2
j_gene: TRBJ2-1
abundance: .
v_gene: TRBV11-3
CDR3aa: CASSPRTSGSGYYNEQFF
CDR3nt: TGTGCCAGCAGCCCCCGGACTAGCGGGAGCGGTTACTACAATGAGCAGTTCTTC

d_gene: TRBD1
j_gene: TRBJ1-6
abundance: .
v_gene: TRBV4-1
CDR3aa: CASSHRQGAGSPLHF
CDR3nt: TGCGCCAGCAGCCACCGACAGGGGGCAGGTTCACCCCTCCACTTT

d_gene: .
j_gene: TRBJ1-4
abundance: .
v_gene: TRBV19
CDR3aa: CASSPRDEGANEKLFF
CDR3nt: TGTGCCAGTAGTCCCCGGGACGAGGGGGCTAATGAAAAACTGTTTTTT

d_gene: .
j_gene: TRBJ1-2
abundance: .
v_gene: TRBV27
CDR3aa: CASSSAPGQGYYGYTF
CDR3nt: .

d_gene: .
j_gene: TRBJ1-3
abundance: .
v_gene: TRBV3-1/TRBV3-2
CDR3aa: CASSQDPVSGNTIYF
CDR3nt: TGTGCCAGCAGCCAAGATCCAGTCTCTGGAAACACCATATATTTT

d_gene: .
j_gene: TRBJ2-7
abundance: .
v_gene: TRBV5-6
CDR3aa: CASSFYDRISSYEQYF
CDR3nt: TGTGCCAGCAGCTTTTATGACAGGATTAGCTCCTACGAGCAGTACTTC

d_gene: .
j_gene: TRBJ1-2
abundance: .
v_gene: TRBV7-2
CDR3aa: CASSLGLRDGYTF
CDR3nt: TGTGCCAGCAGCTTAGGACTAAGGGATGGCTACACCTTC

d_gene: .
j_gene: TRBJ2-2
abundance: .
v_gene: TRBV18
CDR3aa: CASSPPGGNTGELFF
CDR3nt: TGTGCCAGCTCACCTCCCGGGGGGAACACCGGGGAGCTGTTTTTT

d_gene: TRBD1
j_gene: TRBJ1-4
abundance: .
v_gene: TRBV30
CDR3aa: CAWTTGSPNEKLFF
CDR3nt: TGTGCCTGGACGACAGGGTCTCCCAATGAAAAACTGTTTTTT

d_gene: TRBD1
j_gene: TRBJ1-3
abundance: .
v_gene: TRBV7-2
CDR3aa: CASSITGGSGQNGNTIYF
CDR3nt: TGTGCCAGCAGCATCACAGGGGGCAGCGGACAGAATGGAAACACCATATATTTT

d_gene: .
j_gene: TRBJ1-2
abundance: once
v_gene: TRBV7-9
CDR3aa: CASSLEGRVYGYTF
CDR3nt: TGTGCCAGCAGCTTAGAAGGCAGGGTCTATGGCTACACCTTC

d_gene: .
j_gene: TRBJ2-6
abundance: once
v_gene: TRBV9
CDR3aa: CASSVDSSSGANVLTF
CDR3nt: TGTGCCAGCAGCGTAGATTCGAGCTCTGGGGCCAACGTCCTGACTTTC

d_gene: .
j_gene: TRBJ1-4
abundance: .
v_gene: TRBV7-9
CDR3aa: CASSLREGVFEKLFF
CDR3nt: TGTGCCAGCAGCTTACGGGAGGGGGTCTTTGAAAAACTGTTTTTT

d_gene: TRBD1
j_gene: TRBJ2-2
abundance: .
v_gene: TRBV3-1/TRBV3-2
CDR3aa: CASSRQGAGELFF
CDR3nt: TGTGCCAGCAGTCGACAGGGAGCCGGGGAGCTGTTTTTT

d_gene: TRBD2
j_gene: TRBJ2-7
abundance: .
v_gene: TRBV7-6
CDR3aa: CASSLGGIYEQYF
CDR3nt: TGTGCCAGCAGCTTGGGGGGGATCTACGAGCAGTACTTC

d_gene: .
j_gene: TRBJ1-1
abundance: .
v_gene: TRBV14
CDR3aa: CASSLGGGSNTEAFF
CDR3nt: TGTGCCAGCAGCCTCGGGGGGGGTTCGAACACTGAAGCTTTCTTT

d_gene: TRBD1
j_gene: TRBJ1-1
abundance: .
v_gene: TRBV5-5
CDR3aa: CASSRSGTGKNTEAFF
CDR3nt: TGTGCCAGCAGTCGGTCCGGGACAGGGAAAAACACTGAAGCTTTCTTT

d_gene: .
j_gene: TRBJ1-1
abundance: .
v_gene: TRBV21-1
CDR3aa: CASSKDEVENSNTEAFF
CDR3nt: TGTGCCAGCAGCAAAGACGAGGTGGAGAACTCCAACACTGAAGCTTTCTTT

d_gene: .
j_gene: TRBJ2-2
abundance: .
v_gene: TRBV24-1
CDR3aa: CATSWGAGELFF
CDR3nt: TGTGCCACCAGTTGGGGGGCCGGGGAGCTGTTTTTT

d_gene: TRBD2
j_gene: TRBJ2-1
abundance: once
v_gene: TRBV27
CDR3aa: CASSWGLAGGGGNEQFF
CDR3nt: TGTGCCAGCAGTTGGGGACTAGCGGGAGGAGGGGGCAATGAGCAGTTCTTC

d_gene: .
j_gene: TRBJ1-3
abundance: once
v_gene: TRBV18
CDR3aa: CASSPRERGAGNTIYF
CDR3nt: TGTGCCAGCTCACCAAGGGAACGGGGAGCTGGAAACACCATATATTTT

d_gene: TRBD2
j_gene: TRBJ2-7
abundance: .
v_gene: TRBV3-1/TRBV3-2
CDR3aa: CASSTGLAGAYEQYF
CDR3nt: TGTGCCAGCAGCACGGGACTAGCGGGGGCCTACGAGCAGTACTTC

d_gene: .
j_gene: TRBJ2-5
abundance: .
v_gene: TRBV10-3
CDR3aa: CAISGGQETQYF
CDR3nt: TGTGCCATCAGTGGTGGGCAGGAGACCCAGTACTTC

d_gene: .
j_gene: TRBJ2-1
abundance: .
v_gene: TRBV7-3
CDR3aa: CASSLKALGAGYNEQFF
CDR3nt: TGTGCCAGCAGCTTAAAAGCACTGGGGGCCGGCTACAATGAGCAGTTCTTC

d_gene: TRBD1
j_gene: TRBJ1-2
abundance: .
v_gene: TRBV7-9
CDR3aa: CASSSGQHYGYTF
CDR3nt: TGTGCCAGCAGCTCGGGACAGCACTATGGCTACACCTTC

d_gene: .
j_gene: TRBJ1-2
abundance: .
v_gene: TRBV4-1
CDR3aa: CASSPEGGNYGYTF
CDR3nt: TGCGCCAGCAGCCCTGAGGGAGGGAACTATGGCTACACCTTC

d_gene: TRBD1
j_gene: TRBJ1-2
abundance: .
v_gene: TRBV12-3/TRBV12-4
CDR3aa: CASSRGTASGYTF
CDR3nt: TGTGCCAGCAGTAGAGGGACAGCGAGCGGCTACACCTTC

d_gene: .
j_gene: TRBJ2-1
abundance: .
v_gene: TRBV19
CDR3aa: CASSTPGEQFF
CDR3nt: TGTGCCAGTAGTACCCCGGGTGAGCAGTTCTTC

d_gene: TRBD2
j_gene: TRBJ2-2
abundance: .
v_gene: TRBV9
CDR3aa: CASSVSGLAGNTGELFF
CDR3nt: TGTGCCAGCAGCGTCTCGGGACTAGCGGGGAACACCGGGGAGCTGTTTTTT

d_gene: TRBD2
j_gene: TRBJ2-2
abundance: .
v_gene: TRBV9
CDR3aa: CASNRGGLAVTGELFF
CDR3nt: TGTGCCAGCAACCGGGGGGGACTAGCGGTCACCGGGGAGCTGTTTTTT

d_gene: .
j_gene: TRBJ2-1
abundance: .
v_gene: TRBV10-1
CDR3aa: CASSPAGPYNEQFF
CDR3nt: TGCGCCAGCAGTCCAGCGGGCCCCTACAATGAGCAGTTCTTC

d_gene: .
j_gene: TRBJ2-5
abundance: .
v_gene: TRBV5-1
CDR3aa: CASREFQETQYF
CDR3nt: TGCGCCAGCCGGGAGTTCCAAGAGACCCAGTACTTC

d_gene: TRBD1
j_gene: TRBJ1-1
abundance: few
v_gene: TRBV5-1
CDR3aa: CASSPKTGGPKGEAFF
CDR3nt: TGCGCCAGCAGCCCGAAAACAGGGGGCCCTAAAGGTGAAGCTTTCTTT

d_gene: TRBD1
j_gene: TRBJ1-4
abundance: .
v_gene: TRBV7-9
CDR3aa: CASSSPWTGEKLFF
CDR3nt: TGTGCCAGCAGCTCTCCCTGGACAGGCGAAAAACTGTTTTTT

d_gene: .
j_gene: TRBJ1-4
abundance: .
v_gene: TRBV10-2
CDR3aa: CASSDQWEKLFF
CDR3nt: TGCGCCAGCAGTGACCAGTGGGAAAAACTGTTTTTT

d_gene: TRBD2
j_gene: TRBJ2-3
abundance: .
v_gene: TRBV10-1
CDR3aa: CASSPLAGQRDTQYF
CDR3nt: TGCGCCAGCAGTCCACTAGCGGGCCAGCGGGATACGCAGTATTTT